This T cell receptor beta chain is from a study of OX40 agonist ivuxolimab in advanced cancers. The CDR3 runs 15 residues. Germline values: CDR1 SGHRS, CDR2 YFSETQ. Study observations and caveats: Not determined was the antigen specificity of the expanded peripheral T cells.

Method: immunoSEQ multiplex PCR; TCRdb's copy keeps in-frame clones and lacks some. The sample consists of around 18,000 clones, roughly 72% of them appearing once. Excluded were patients having autoimmune disease history or systemic immunosuppression. In the case of this clone: The target antigen is unknown. The junction departs from the called germline gene at one end, perhaps through a read error.

The origin of this receptor is an adult with an advanced solid tumor such as melanoma, head and neck, liver or kidney cancer. The rearrangement joins TRBV5-1 to TRBJ1-1; a weak D match, TRBD1 (6 bases). The source material was CD4+ or CD8+ T cells sorted from blood, sampled in a trial of the OX40 agonist ivuxolimab. The CDR3 loop reads CASGQSDQVYTEAFF. CDR3 nucleotides: TGTGCCAGTGGACAGTCGGACCAGGTATACACTGAAGCTTTCTTT.